The rows below give T cell receptor beta chains drawn from one sample of a study of blood T cell repertoires in COVID-19. Measured with immunoSEQ multiplex PCR; TCRdb has only the in-frame clones, and not every one. The table has more than 150,000 clones, around nine tenths seen once. Sequencing used peripheral blood. All receptors come from a man aged 35 to 55 with active or convalescent COVID-19. CDR3s include the opening cysteine and the closing phenylalanine or tryptophan. Each record gives: clone size, D gene, V gene, J gene, CDR3 protein, CDR3 DNA. The D gene is left open where the match is weak. Some rows have no size entry. The others give once, few or many, or a class for an expanded clone.

size: .
D: .
V: TRBV15
J: TRBJ1-4
CDR3: CATSTRGGTNEKLFF
DNA: TGTGCCACCAGCACCCGGGGGGGGACTAATGAAAAACTGTTTTTT

size: once
D: .
V: TRBV15
J: TRBJ2-1
CDR3: CATSRDLSGLGEQFF
DNA: TGTGCCACCAGCAGAGATCTCAGCGGGCTAGGTGAGCAGTTCTTC

size: few
D: TRBD1
V: TRBV6-1
J: TRBJ1-1
CDR3: CASSDRQGEAFF
DNA: TGTGCCAGCAGTGACCGACAGGGTGAAGCTTTCTTT

size: few
D: TRBD1
V: TRBV6-6
J: TRBJ1-5
CDR3: CASTTTGDNQPQHF
DNA: TGTGCCAGCACGACGACAGGGGACAATCAGCCCCAGCATTTT

size: .
D: .
V: TRBV28
J: TRBJ1-4
CDR3: CASTPGALDHEKLFF
DNA: TGTGCCAGCACCCCAGGGGCGCTTGATCATGAAAAACTGTTTTTT

size: .
D: .
V: TRBV2
J: TRBJ2-2
CDR3: CASSKLGNTGELFF
DNA: TGTGCCAGCAGTAAACTCGGGAACACCGGGGAGCTGTTTTTT

size: .
D: .
V: TRBV28
J: TRBJ1-4
CDR3: CASRRRGGTNEKLFF
DNA: TGTGCCAGCCGCCGTCGTGGCGGAACTAATGAAAAACTGTTTTTT

size: .
D: .
V: TRBV15
J: TRBJ1-1
CDR3: CATRDRRNTEAFF
DNA: TGTGCCACCAGAGACAGGAGGAACACTGAAGCTTTCTTT

size: few
D: TRBD1
V: TRBV19
J: TRBJ1-1
CDR3: CASAGGPVGTEAFF
DNA: TGTGCCAGTGCAGGGGGGCCCGTGGGCACTGAAGCTTTCTTT

size: once
D: TRBD2
V: TRBV12-5
J: TRBJ2-5
CDR3: CASGPGTSGGLETQYF
DNA: TGTGCTAGTGGTCCCGGGACTAGCGGGGGGTTAGAGACCCAGTACTTC

size: .
D: TRBD1
V: TRBV5-6
J: TRBJ2-1
CDR3: CASSKGQLNEQFF
DNA: TGTGCCAGCAGCAAGGGACAGCTCAATGAGCAGTTCTTC

size: .
D: .
V: TRBV27
J: TRBJ1-6
CDR3: CASSFGRGNSPLHF
DNA: TGTGCCAGCAGTTTTGGCAGGGGTAATTCACCCCTCCACTTT

size: .
D: .
V: TRBV14
J: TRBJ1-4
CDR3: CASSQGGGGWNEKLFF
DNA: TGTGCCAGCAGCCAAGGGGGTGGGGGCTGGAATGAAAAACTGTTTTTT

size: .
D: .
V: TRBV23-1
J: TRBJ2-5
CDR3: CASSHHHLQDGGRTQYF
DNA: TGCGCCAGCAGTCACCACCATTTACAAGACGGGGGAAGGACCCAGTACTTC

size: .
D: TRBD1
V: TRBV20-1
J: TRBJ2-7
CDR3: CSASGRDRGPLSYEQYF
DNA: TGCAGTGCTAGTGGCCGGGACAGGGGGCCACTTTCCTACGAGCAGTACTTC

size: once
D: TRBD1
V: TRBV28
J: TRBJ2-7
CDR3: CASGAGQGTYEQYF
DNA: TGTGCCAGCGGGGCTGGACAGGGGACCTACGAGCAGTACTTC

size: .
D: TRBD1
V: TRBV5-5
J: TRBJ2-7
CDR3: CASKGTGVLYEQYF
DNA: TGTGCCAGCAAGGGGACAGGGGTTCTCTACGAGCAGTACTTC

size: .
D: .
V: TRBV18
J: TRBJ2-7
CDR3: CASSPFSEAAEQYF
DNA: TGTGCCAGCTCACCTTTTTCCGAAGCGGCCGAGCAGTACTTC

size: once
D: .
V: TRBV5-1
J: TRBJ1-2
CDR3: CASSLTTGHGYTF
DNA: TGCGCCAGCAGCCTCACGACAGGCCATGGCTACACCTTC

size: .
D: TRBD1
V: TRBV5-1
J: TRBJ1-2
CDR3: CASSPDPDRMFVGYTF
DNA: TGCGCCAGCAGCCCCGACCCGGACAGGATGTTTGTTGGCTACACCTTC

size: .
D: .
V: TRBV7-7
J: TRBJ2-1
CDR3: CASSLRTGSYNEQFF
DNA: TGTGCTAGCAGCTTACGTACGGGCTCCTACAATGAGCAGTTCTTC

size: .
D: .
V: TRBV28
J: TRBJ2-5
CDR3: CASTSPRGSGETQYF
DNA: TGTGCCAGCACTTCTCCCAGGGGTTCTGGAGAGACCCAGTACTTC

size: .
D: .
V: TRBV4-3
J: TRBJ1-6
CDR3: CASSRTDRYSDNSPLHF
DNA: TGCGCCAGCAGCCGGACCGACAGGTATTCTGATAATTCACCCCTCCACTTT

size: .
D: TRBD1
V: TRBV7-8
J: TRBJ2-5
CDR3: CASSSGQVGETQYF
DNA: TGTGCCAGCAGCAGCGGACAGGTTGGGGAGACCCAGTACTTC

size: .
D: .
V: TRBV28
J: TRBJ2-2
CDR3: CASSLRGRGTGELFF
DNA: TGTGCCAGCAGTCTTAGGGGGCGGGGAACCGGGGAGCTGTTTTTT

size: .
D: .
V: TRBV9
J: TRBJ2-7
CDR3: CASSPLFWTGEQYF
DNA: TGTGCCAGCAGCCCACTTTTTTGGACTGGCGAGCAGTACTTC

size: .
D: .
V: TRBV11-3
J: TRBJ1-6
CDR3: CASSLTGTTNSPLHF
DNA: TGTGCCAGCAGCTTAACCGGGACAACAAATTCACCCCTCCACTTT

size: .
D: TRBD1
V: TRBV7-2
J: TRBJ1-2
CDR3: CASSLKGTGGGYTF
DNA: TGTGCCAGCAGCTTAAAAGGGACAGGGGGTGGCTACACCTTC

size: .
D: .
V: TRBV3-1/TRBV3-2
J: TRBJ2-7
CDR3: CASSQATGSSYEQYF
DNA: TGTGCCAGCAGCCAAGCTACTGGGAGCTCCTACGAGCAGTACTTC

size: .
D: .
V: TRBV18
J: TRBJ1-5
CDR3: CASSPVSDNQPQHF
DNA: TGTGCCAGCTCACCTGTTTCAGACAATCAGCCCCAGCATTTT

size: .
D: .
V: TRBV10-3
J: TRBJ1-5
CDR3: CAITGDSNQPQHF
DNA: TGTGCCATCACCGGGGATAGCAATCAGCCCCAGCATTTT

size: .
D: .
V: TRBV3-1/TRBV3-2
J: TRBJ2-7
CDR3: CASSQPLSGSTYEQYF
DNA: TGTGCCAGCAGCCAACCCTTGAGCGGGTCAACCTACGAGCAGTACTTC

size: .
D: .
V: TRBV5-4
J: TRBJ2-6
CDR3: CASSLPRGSGANVLTF
DNA: TGTGCCAGCAGCTTGCCCCGGGGCTCTGGGGCCAACGTCCTGACTTTC